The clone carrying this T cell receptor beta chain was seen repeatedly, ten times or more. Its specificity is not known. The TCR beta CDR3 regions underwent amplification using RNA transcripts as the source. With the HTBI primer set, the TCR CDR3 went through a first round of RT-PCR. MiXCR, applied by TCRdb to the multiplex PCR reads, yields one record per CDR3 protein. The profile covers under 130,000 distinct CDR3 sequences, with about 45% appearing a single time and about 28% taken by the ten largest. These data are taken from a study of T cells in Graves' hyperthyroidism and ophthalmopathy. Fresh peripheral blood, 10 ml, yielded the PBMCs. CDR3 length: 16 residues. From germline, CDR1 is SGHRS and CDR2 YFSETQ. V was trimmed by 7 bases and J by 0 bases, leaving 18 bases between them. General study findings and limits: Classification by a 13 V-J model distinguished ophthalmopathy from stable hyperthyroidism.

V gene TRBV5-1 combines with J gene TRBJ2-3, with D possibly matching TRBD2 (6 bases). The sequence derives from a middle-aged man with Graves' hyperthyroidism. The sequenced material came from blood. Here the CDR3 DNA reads TGCGCCAGCTCCCCCCAACTAGCCGGGAGCACAGATACGCAGTATTTT. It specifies CASSPQLAGSTDTQYF.